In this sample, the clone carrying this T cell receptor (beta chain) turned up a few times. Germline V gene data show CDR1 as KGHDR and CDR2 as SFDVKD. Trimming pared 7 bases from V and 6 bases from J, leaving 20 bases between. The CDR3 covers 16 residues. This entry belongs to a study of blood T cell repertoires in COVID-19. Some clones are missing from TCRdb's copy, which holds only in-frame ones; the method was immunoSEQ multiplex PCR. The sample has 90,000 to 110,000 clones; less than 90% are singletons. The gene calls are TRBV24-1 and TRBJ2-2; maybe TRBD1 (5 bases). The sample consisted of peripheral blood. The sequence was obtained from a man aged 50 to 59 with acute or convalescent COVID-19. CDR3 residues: CATSTNRPRWAGELFF. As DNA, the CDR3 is TGTGCCACCAGCACAAACAGGCCCCGGTGGGCCGGGGAGCTGTTTTTT.